This entry lists 3 T cell receptor beta chains sequenced from one sample in a study of control samples from healthy donors and cancer patients. Generated by immunoSEQ multiplex PCR, the TCRdb table keeps only in-frame clones and is missing some. The sample consists of 130,000 or so clones, roughly 87% of them appearing once. Sequencing used blood. The origin of the receptors is a man aged 35-49 years in good health.

The chain couples TRBV10-2 to TRBJ1-1; D call uncertain. CDR1 and CDR2 (germline): WSHSY, SAAADI. This CDR3 region has 14 residues. V shed 5 bases and J shed 2 bases, with 12 bases lying between them. The CDR3 region is CASSLSGRNTEAFF. The DNA for the CDR3 is TGCGCCAGCAGTCTGTCGGGCAGAAACACTGAAGCTTTCTTT.

The chain recombines TRBV2 with TRBJ1-1; perhaps TRBD1 as D (6 bases). CDR1 is SNHLY and CDR2 is FYNNEI in the germline V gene. Trimming removed 7 bases at V and 1 base at J, with 13 bases between. The length of the CDR3 is 14 residues. For the CDR3, the DNA is TGTGCCAGCACCATGCAGACAGGGAACACTGAAGCTTTCTTT. This codes for CASTMQTGNTEAFF.

This clone appeared once. CDR3 loop: CASSLKQLAYEQYF. The CDR3 DNA is TGTGCCAGCAGCTTAAAACAGCTTGCCTACGAGCAGTACTTC. This chain uses TRBV7-2 with TRBJ2-7; D gene unclear. CDR1 is SGHTA and CDR2 is FQGNSA in the germline V gene. V dropped 2 bases and J dropped 2 bases, with 10 bases sitting between them. The CDR3 is 14 amino acids.